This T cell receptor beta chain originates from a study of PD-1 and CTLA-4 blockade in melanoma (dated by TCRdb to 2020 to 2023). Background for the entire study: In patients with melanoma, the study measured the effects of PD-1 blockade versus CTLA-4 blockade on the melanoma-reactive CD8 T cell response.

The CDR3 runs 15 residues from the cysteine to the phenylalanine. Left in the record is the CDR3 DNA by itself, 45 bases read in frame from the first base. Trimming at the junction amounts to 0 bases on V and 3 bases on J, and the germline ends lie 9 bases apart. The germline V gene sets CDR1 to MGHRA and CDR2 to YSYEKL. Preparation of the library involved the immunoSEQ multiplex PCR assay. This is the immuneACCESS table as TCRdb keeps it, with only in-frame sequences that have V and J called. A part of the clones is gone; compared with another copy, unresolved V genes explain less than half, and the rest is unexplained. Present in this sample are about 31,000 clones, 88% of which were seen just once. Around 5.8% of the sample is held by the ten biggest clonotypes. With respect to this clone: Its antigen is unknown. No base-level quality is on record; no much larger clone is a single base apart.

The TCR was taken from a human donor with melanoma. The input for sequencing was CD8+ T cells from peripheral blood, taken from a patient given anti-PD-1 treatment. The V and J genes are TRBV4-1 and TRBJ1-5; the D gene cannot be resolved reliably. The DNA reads TGCGCCAGCAGCCAAGAAAACATACCCAATCAGCCCCAGCATTTT. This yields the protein CASSQENIPNQPQHF.